A selection of T cell receptor beta chains follows, all from one sample in a study of long-term antiretroviral therapy in people with HIV. Clones were sequenced by immunoSEQ multiplex PCR, and TCRdb holds only the in-frame ones, with some missing. The table records some 3,500 clones, approximately 90% of them present only once. The specimen was unsorted PBMCs, collected 0.3 years after starting antiretroviral therapy. Source of these receptors: a woman aged 50 to 60 with HIV. Both conserved end residues are trimmed from each CDR3. The order of the fields is V gene, CDR3 protein.

TRBV11-1 ASSQEGLPTGKPYEQY
TRBV27 ASSPTFLSGGYALRGAREQY
TRBV4-2 ASSQSDEAWAKNIQY
TRBV27 ASSLKKGTDTQY
TRBV7-2 ASSPGQGSQPQH
TRBV4-1 ASSHLGGGLAGNEQF
TRBV5-4 ASSLPSTDTQY
TRBV2 ASSDRGTEAF
TRBV9 ASRTGVADTSTDTQY
TRBV5-4 ASSLGGQGPTDTQY
TRBV4-1 ASSQGTRSQETQY
TRBV30 AGQGSNGYT
TRBV7-2 ASSQQGARTEAF
TRBV2 ASSYTNAGELF
TRBV12-5 ASGYLGQPRGTQY
TRBV5-1 ASSRTRTGGDYGYT
TRBV6-6 ASSYPGQGNFEQY
TRBV21-1 ASSREQQYNEQF
TRBV5-1 ASSLAGGNGYT
TRBV6-1 ATQLDSYNEQF
TRBV9 ASSSGTEAF
TRBV5-1 ASSREASGGNRRTGELF
TRBV5-6 ASSYGASYGYT
TRBV10-3 AAGEQGDGNQPQH
TRBV5-1 ASSLVSGKAF
TRBV7-3 ASSEQGSNTEAF
TRBV7-3 ASSSRDSLYGYT
TRBV9 ASSPIGLGGEQF
TRBV2 ASSVGGATYNSPLH
TRBV5-4 ASSLGTRGEYGYT
TRBV6-6 ASRVPGRHPNTEAF
TRBV19 ASSLLDREETQY
TRBV7-9 ASTNSDYGYT
TRBV7-9 ASSLFPATYEQY
TRBV6-6 ASSYRQGLTGELF
TRBV7-8 ASSSHPRDSGSPLH
TRBV7-3 ASSLSRNTEAF
TRBV18 ASSKVGDRERGYGYT
TRBV4-3 ASSQGSGGKGANYGYT
TRBV4-1 ASSHPGREDTEAF
TRBV4-2 ASSQASGADYGYT
TRBV18 ASSLTGIGYT
TRBV6-6 ASRTGETEAF
TRBV13 ASSSRVDRGLPVDGYT
TRBV19 ASSFLGEGSTEAF
TRBV27 ASAAGTNTGELF
TRBV6-1 ASSQDGRSLGYGYT
TRBV5-4 ASSFEGWDEQF
TRBV5-6 ASSLESGGRPYTDTQY
TRBV4-2 ASSQEGGGANVLT
TRBV5-4 ASSLRGTQETQY
TRBV5-1 ASSLEGVGNQPQH
TRBV18 ASSPFPGLGNSPLH
TRBV19 ASSEDRLSNYGYT